This TCR beta chain comes out of a study of blood T cells in healthy people across ages. Germline CDR1 and CDR2: SGHTA and FQGTGA. CDR3 length equals 14 residues. V dropped 2 bases and J dropped 1 base, with 6 bases sitting between them. Sample-barcoded 5' priming and a J-beta primer mix drove a second PCR of 7 to 11 cycles. TCRdb reanalysed the 5' RACE reads using MiXCR and keeps one entry per CDR3 protein. The sample consists of about 1,600,000 distinct CDR3 sequences, roughly 45% of them appearing once. This clonotype was seen a handful of times. The chain couples TRBV7-3 to TRBJ2-4; D is unresolved. This receptor was identified in a young woman in good health. Sequenced input: blood. This CDR3 is CASSLHEAKNIQYF. The CDR3 DNA sequence: TGTGCCAGCAGCTTACATGAGGCCAAAAACATTCAGTACTTC. The full variable domain, its missing parts supplied by reference TRBV7-3 and TRBJ2-4, is GAGVSQTPSNKVTEKGKYVELRCDPISGHTALYWYRQSLGQGPEFLIYFQGTGAADDSGLPNDRFFAVRPEGSVSTLKIQRTERGDSAVYLCASSLHEAKNIQYFGAGTRLSVL.